This is a list of T cell receptor beta chains from one sample in a study of control samples from healthy donors and cancer patients. Assay: immunoSEQ multiplex PCR; the TCRdb copy retains only in-frame clones and omits some. The sample has some 120,000 clones, approximately 88% seen once. Material for sequencing was blood. The source is a man aged 50 to 59 in good health. CDR3s include the opening cysteine and the closing phenylalanine or tryptophan. Each record gives: CDR3 DNA, CDR3 protein, J gene, D gene, V gene, clone size, CDR3 length. D genes are given only for firm matches. Clone sizes are given selectively: once, few, many, or a class where the clone is expanded.

cdr3_nt: TGTGCCACCAGTGATTCCCCGATACAGGGGGGAGTGCAGTTCTTC
cdr3_aa: CATSDSPIQGGVQFF
j_call: TRBJ2-1
d_call: TRBD1
v_call: TRBV24-1
clone_size: NA
cdr3_length: 15

cdr3_nt: TGTGCCAGCAGTGAACTTCTACGGACCGCCATGAACACTGAAGCTTTCTTT
cdr3_aa: CASSELLRTAMNTEAFF
j_call: TRBJ1-1
d_call: NA
v_call: TRBV6-1
clone_size: NA
cdr3_length: 17

cdr3_nt: TGTGCCAGCAGCTTAGGGACAGGGACCTACGAGCAGTACTTC
cdr3_aa: CASSLGTGTYEQYF
j_call: TRBJ2-7
d_call: TRBD1
v_call: TRBV11-2
clone_size: NA
cdr3_length: 14

cdr3_nt: TGTGCCAGCAGCTTGAGCGGGGTCAGCGGGGAGCTGTTTTTT
cdr3_aa: CASSLSGVSGELFF
j_call: TRBJ2-2
d_call: TRBD2
v_call: TRBV5-6
clone_size: NA
cdr3_length: 14

cdr3_nt: TGTGCCAGTAGGAACAGGGCCCGGGGGGAGACCCAGTACTTC
cdr3_aa: CASRNRARGETQYF
j_call: TRBJ2-5
d_call: NA
v_call: TRBV19
clone_size: NA
cdr3_length: 14

cdr3_nt: TGTGCCAGCAGCTTTGAGAATAATTTTGGGGCAGATGGCTACACCTTC
cdr3_aa: CASSFENNFGADGYTF
j_call: TRBJ1-2
d_call: NA
v_call: TRBV7-8
clone_size: NA
cdr3_length: 16

cdr3_nt: TGTGCCATCAGTCCGGGACAGGGTCACTATGGCTACACCTTC
cdr3_aa: CAISPGQGHYGYTF
j_call: TRBJ1-2
d_call: TRBD1
v_call: TRBV10-3
clone_size: NA
cdr3_length: 14

cdr3_nt: TGTGCCAGCAGTATTGGGACAGGGAGTAGTCAGCCCCAGCATTTT
cdr3_aa: CASSIGTGSSQPQHF
j_call: TRBJ1-5
d_call: TRBD1
v_call: TRBV6-2/TRBV6-3
clone_size: NA
cdr3_length: 15

cdr3_nt: TGTGCCAGCAGCGTCAATCGGGGAAAAGAGACCCAGTACTTC
cdr3_aa: CASSVNRGKETQYF
j_call: TRBJ2-5
d_call: NA
v_call: TRBV7-2
clone_size: NA
cdr3_length: 14

cdr3_nt: TGTGCCAGTAAGATTGGGGGGAACACTGAAGCTTTCTTT
cdr3_aa: CASKIGGNTEAFF
j_call: TRBJ1-1
d_call: NA
v_call: TRBV19
clone_size: NA
cdr3_length: 13

cdr3_nt: TGTGCCTGGAGTGACCGACAGGCAGGCGTTGGCTACACCTTC
cdr3_aa: CAWSDRQAGVGYTF
j_call: TRBJ1-2
d_call: NA
v_call: TRBV30
clone_size: NA
cdr3_length: 14

cdr3_nt: TGTGCCAGCAGCGGGGACACGCTGGCCTCTGGAAACACCATATATTTT
cdr3_aa: CASSGDTLASGNTIYF
j_call: TRBJ1-3
d_call: NA
v_call: TRBV2
clone_size: NA
cdr3_length: 16

cdr3_nt: TGTGCCATCAGTGACTATCGGGGGGACAGTGGTGAAGCTTTCTTT
cdr3_aa: CAISDYRGDSGEAFF
j_call: TRBJ1-1
d_call: TRBD1
v_call: TRBV10-3
clone_size: NA
cdr3_length: 15

cdr3_nt: TGTGCCAGCAGCTTAGCGGGCGCAGGTTTAAATACGCAGTATTTT
cdr3_aa: CASSLAGAGLNTQYF
j_call: TRBJ2-3
d_call: NA
v_call: TRBV11-3
clone_size: NA
cdr3_length: 15

cdr3_nt: TGTGCCAGCAGCCAATATCATCTGGGTAGCGGCTCCCAAGAGACCCAGTACTTC
cdr3_aa: CASSQYHLGSGSQETQYF
j_call: TRBJ2-5
d_call: NA
v_call: TRBV3-1/TRBV3-2
clone_size: NA
cdr3_length: 18

cdr3_nt: TGTGCCAGCAGTACCCTGACAGGGGGCATGGAGACCCAGTACTTC
cdr3_aa: CASSTLTGGMETQYF
j_call: TRBJ2-5
d_call: TRBD1
v_call: TRBV6-5
clone_size: NA
cdr3_length: 15

cdr3_nt: TGTGCCAGCAGTTTAACTAGCGGGTTGAGTTCCTACGAGCAGTACTTC
cdr3_aa: CASSLTSGLSSYEQYF
j_call: TRBJ2-7
d_call: TRBD2
v_call: TRBV7-6
clone_size: few
cdr3_length: 16

cdr3_nt: TGTGCCAGCAGCTTGGCCGGGCTGATGAACACTGAAGCTTTCTTT
cdr3_aa: CASSLAGLMNTEAFF
j_call: TRBJ1-1
d_call: NA
v_call: TRBV5-4
clone_size: NA
cdr3_length: 15

cdr3_nt: TGTGCCAGCAGCTCCCCTCTGACTTGGACAGGGGAAATCTCCTACGAGCAGTACTTC
cdr3_aa: CASSSPLTWTGEISYEQYF
j_call: TRBJ2-7
d_call: TRBD1
v_call: TRBV5-8
clone_size: NA
cdr3_length: 19

cdr3_nt: TGTGCCAGCAGCTTAGTAGGGGCTATCCAGTTCTTC
cdr3_aa: CASSLVGAIQFF
j_call: TRBJ2-1
d_call: NA
v_call: TRBV7-8
clone_size: NA
cdr3_length: 12

cdr3_nt: TGTGCCAGCTCACCTTTAGGGTCCTACGAGCAGTACTTC
cdr3_aa: CASSPLGSYEQYF
j_call: TRBJ2-7
d_call: NA
v_call: TRBV18
clone_size: NA
cdr3_length: 13

cdr3_nt: TGTGCCAGCAGAGCCGTTGGGGGCTACGAGCAGTACTTC
cdr3_aa: CASRAVGGYEQYF
j_call: TRBJ2-7
d_call: NA
v_call: TRBV27
clone_size: NA
cdr3_length: 13

cdr3_nt: TGTGCCAGCAGTACCTTGGACAGGGTTTATGGCTACACCTTC
cdr3_aa: CASSTLDRVYGYTF
j_call: TRBJ1-2
d_call: TRBD1
v_call: TRBV6-2/TRBV6-3
clone_size: NA
cdr3_length: 14

cdr3_nt: TGTGCCAGCAGGGCCCAGTACACTGAAGCTTTCTTT
cdr3_aa: CASRAQYTEAFF
j_call: TRBJ1-1
d_call: NA
v_call: TRBV11-2
clone_size: NA
cdr3_length: 12

cdr3_nt: TGTGCCTGGGACCTCAACGAAGGCATTCAGTACTTC
cdr3_aa: CAWDLNEGIQYF
j_call: TRBJ2-4
d_call: NA
v_call: TRBV30
clone_size: NA
cdr3_length: 12

cdr3_nt: TGTGCCAGCAGCGTAGTTTCCTCAGATACGCAGTATTTT
cdr3_aa: CASSVVSSDTQYF
j_call: TRBJ2-3
d_call: NA
v_call: TRBV9
clone_size: NA
cdr3_length: 13